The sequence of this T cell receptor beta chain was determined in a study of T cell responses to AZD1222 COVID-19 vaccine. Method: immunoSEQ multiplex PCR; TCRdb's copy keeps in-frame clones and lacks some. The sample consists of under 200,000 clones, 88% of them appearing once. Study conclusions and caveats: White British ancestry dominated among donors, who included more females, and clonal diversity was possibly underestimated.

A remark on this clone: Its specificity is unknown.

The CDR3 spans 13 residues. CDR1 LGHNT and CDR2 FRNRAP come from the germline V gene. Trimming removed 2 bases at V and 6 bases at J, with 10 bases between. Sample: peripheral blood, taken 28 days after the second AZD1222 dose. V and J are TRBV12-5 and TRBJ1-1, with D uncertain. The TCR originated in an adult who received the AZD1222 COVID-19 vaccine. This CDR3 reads CASGLPPSAEAFF. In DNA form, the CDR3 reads TGTGCTAGTGGTTTGCCCCCCTCGGCTGAAGCTTTCTTT.